Following are 4 T cell receptor beta chains from one sample sequenced in a study of T cell changes during pregnancy in multiple sclerosis. Repertoires were generated with immunoSEQ multiplex PCR, while TCRdb's copy carries only in-frame clones and drops some. The table lists tens of thousands of clones, roughly nine tenths of them singletons, with less than 3.5% in the top ten. The source was peripheral blood, collected in the third trimester of pregnancy. Receptors originate from a female donor in good health, enrolled as a control in a pregnancy study.

This chain connects TRBV19 to TRBJ2-7; 9 bases map to TRBD2. Germline V CDR1 and CDR2: LNHDA, SQIVND (reference sequence). J gave up 2 bases and V 3 bases, and 8 bases lay outside the gene matches. This CDR3 has 16 residues. In DNA, the CDR3 is TGTGCCAGTAGTATCGGGTCTAGCGGGAAAACCTACGAGCAGTACTTC. It codes for CASSIGSSGKTYEQYF.

V usage is TRBV29-1 and J usage is TRBJ1-3, with D tentatively TRBD1 (5 bases). The V end lost 1 base, the J end lost 5 bases, and 21 bases lay between the germline ends. CDR1 is SQVTM and CDR2 is ANQGSEA in the germline V gene. The CDR3 is made up of 17 amino acids. CDR3 region: CSVEVGQNPSSRNTIYF. The CDR3 DNA is TGCAGCGTTGAAGTGGGGCAGAACCCATCTTCTAGAAACACCATATATTTT.

This chain joins TRBV5-1 and TRBJ1-1; D perhaps matches TRBD1 (6 bases). Trimming pared 1 base from V and 1 base from J, leaving 8 bases between. Germline V lookup: CDR1 SGHRS, CDR2 YFSETQ. This CDR3 is 14 amino acids long. The DNA for the CDR3 is TGCGCCAGCAGCTTGTGGACAGAGAACACTGAAGCTTTCTTT. It translates to CASSLWTENTEAFF.

V and J are TRBV19 and TRBJ1-3; weak D call: TRBD1 (6 bases). The CDR3 spans 15 residues. CDR1 LNHDA and CDR2 SQIVND come from the germline V gene (reference sequence). Trimming removed 4 bases at V and 4 bases at J, with 14 bases between. The CDR3 DNA reads as TGTGCCAGTAGTACCCCCAGGGGCAACGGAAACACCATATATTTT. Translation: CASSTPRGNGNTIYF.